The 13 T cell receptor beta chains below were found in one sample sequenced in a study of radiotherapy plus CTLA-4 blockade in lung cancer (dated by TCRdb to the late 2010s). The library was obtained by the immunoSEQ multiplex PCR assay. Not all clones reach the TCRdb copy of this immuneACCESS table, which keeps in-frame sequences only. Checked studies attribute under half of the gap to unresolved V genes and leave the rest unexplained. The sample yields 50,000 to 70,000 clones; just over 75% were counted once. Less than 4% of the sample lies in the top ten. Material: peripheral blood, obtained from a patient treated with radiotherapy plus ipilimumab. The receptor source for this set is a human donor with non-small cell lung cancer who had a partial response to radiotherapy plus ipilimumab.

The CDR3 region has the DNA TGTGCCAGCAGCAAAAAGGAGCGGGGGGGGAACACCGGGGAGCTGTTTTTT. Translated: CASSKKERGGNTGELFF. The chain uses TRBV21-1 and TRBJ2-2; the table's D call, TRBD2, was not checked against the DNA. TRBV21-1 is a pseudogene locus. The CDR3 runs 17 residues.

A single count supports this clone. J is TRBJ2-5 and V is TRBV7-2, with a tentative D call TRBD1 (5 bases). Trimming left V 1 base short and J 2 bases short, with 11 bases between. CDR3 size: 15 residues. CDR1 and CDR2 (germline): SGHTA, FQGNSA. The CDR3 protein is CASSLEPGAQETQYF. The CDR3 nucleotides are TGTGCCAGCAGCTTAGAGCCTGGGGCACAAGAGACCCAGTACTTC. Full variable domain (missing parts from reference TRBV7-2 and TRBJ2-5): GAGVSQSPSNKVTEKGKDVELRCDPISGHTALYWYRQSLGQGLEFLIYFQGNSAPDKSGLPSDRFSAERTGGSVSTLTIQRTQQEDSAVYLCASSLEPGAQETQYFGPGTRLLVL.

The table lists this clone with a count of one. This chain uses TRBV5-5 with TRBJ2-5; D not certain. CDR3 size: 13 residues. V gave up 1 base and J gave up 5 bases, with 9 bases separating them. Per the germline V gene, CDR1 is SGHKS and CDR2 is YYEKEE (reference sequence). In nucleotides, the CDR3 is TGTGCCAGCAGCTTGACGGCCGGGGAGACCCAGTACTTC. It specifies CASSLTAGETQYF.

This clone was detected a few times. V is TRBV5-1 and J is TRBJ2-7; D is perhaps TRBD2 (5 bases). The V gene's germline CDR1 is SGHRS and CDR2 YFSETQ. The germline V and J ends were trimmed by 5 bases and 5 bases, with 11 bases remaining between them. The CDR3 runs 12 residues. The CDR3 protein is CASRYVGDEQYF. CDR3 coding DNA: TGCGCCAGCAGGTACGTCGGGGACGAGCAGTACTTC.

This clone was recorded once. This sequence joins TRBV28 and TRBJ2-2, with TRBD2 matching over 8 bases. The CDR3 length is 14 residues. V was pared by 7 bases and J by 3 bases, with 4 bases of the junction left unmatched. The germline gives CDR1 MDHEN, CDR2 SYDVKM. CDR3 protein: CASTNSGDTGELFF. The CDR3 coding sequence is TGTGCCAGCACCAATAGCGGGGACACCGGGGAGCTGTTTTTT. The variable domain in full, completed from reference TRBV28 and TRBJ2-2, reads DVKVTQSSRYLVKRTGEKVFLECVQDMDHENMFWYRQDPGLGLRLIYFSYDVKMKEKGDIPEGYSVSREKKERFSLILESASTNQTSMYLCASTNSGDTGELFFGEGSRLTVL.

The chain links TRBV14 to TRBJ2-1, with D possibly TRBD2 on 5 matching bases. The CDR3 extends over 16 amino acids. CDR1 and CDR2 (germline): SGHDN, FVKESK. V gave up 0 bases and J gave up 0 bases, with 9 bases separating them. CDR3 amino acids: CASSQDLASSYNEQFF. The DNA for the CDR3 is TGTGCCAGCAGCCAAGATCTAGCCAGCTCCTACAATGAGCAGTTCTTC.

The V gene is TRBV6-6, the J gene TRBJ1-2, with 8 bases fitting TRBD1. The V gene's germline CDR1 is MNHNY and CDR2 SVGAGI (reference sequence). The CDR3 consists of 15 residues. V was pared by 8 bases and J by 8 bases, with 16 bases of the junction left unmatched. CDR3 amino acids: CASVGGRQGALGYTF. The CDR3 nucleotides are TGTGCCAGCGTCGGGGGGCGGCAGGGGGCTTTGGGCTACACCTTC.

V gene TRBV29-1 combines with J gene TRBJ1-1, with D hard to call. The V gene's germline CDR1 is SQVTM and CDR2 ANQGSEA. V lost 6 bases to trimming and J lost 10 bases, with 12 bases between them. CDR3 length equals 10 residues. The DNA for the CDR3 is TGCAGCGTCGAGGAGGGAGTAGCTTTCTTT. Its protein is CSVEEGVAFF.

Notes on this clone: The sample contains more than one DNA sequence encoding this CDR3. This chain joins TRBV6-6 and TRBJ1-2; no reliable D call. Looked up from germline, CDR1 is MNHNY and CDR2 is SVGAGI (reference sequence). CDR3 length: 13 residues. Trimming shortened V by 2 bases and J by 4 bases, and 8 bases separated the two germline ends. The CDR3 DNA sequence: TGTGCCAGCAGTTACGCGGGCGGCTATGGCTACACCTTC. Translating gives CASSYAGGYGYTF.

The chain employs TRBV7-6 and TRBJ1-4; 7 bases are a match to TRBD1. The germline V gene has CDR1 SGHVS and CDR2 FNYEAQ. Trimming took 3 bases from V and 4 from J; bases not matched to a gene: 11. This CDR3 is built from 17 residues. The CDR3 region has the DNA TGTGCCAGCAGCTTGCCACGACAGGGCAGGATTAATGAAAAACTGTTTTTT. It specifies CASSLPRQGRINEKLFF.

This chain links TRBV2 with TRBJ1-5, with D hard to call. Germline assignment: CDR1 SNHLY and CDR2 FYNNEI. Trimming shortened V by 0 bases and J by 5 bases, and 8 bases separated the two germline ends. The CDR3 is made up of 14 amino acids. CDR3 DNA: TGTGCCAGCAGTGAAGCGCTTCACTATCAGCCCCAGCATTTT. Protein sequence: CASSEALHYQPQHF.

The chain couples TRBV7-2 to TRBJ1-6; TRBD1 might be the D (5 bases). With 2 bases removed from V and 6 bases from J, the gap between germline ends came to 17 bases. The CDR3 has 17 amino acids. CDR1 and CDR2 (germline): SGHTA, FQGNSA. In DNA, the CDR3 is TGTGCCAGCAGCTTAAGGGGCCCGCAGGCTCTTAATTCACCCCTCCACTTT. Protein: CASSLRGPQALNSPLHF.

V usage is TRBV6-5 and J usage is TRBJ1-2; 7 nucleotides agree with TRBD1. CDR1 and CDR2 from the germline V gene are MNHEY and SVGAGI. Unmatched junction bases numbered 8, after V lost 5 bases and J lost 5 bases. This CDR3 spans 14 amino acids. The CDR3 spells CASSPLFRGYGYTF. The CDR3, as DNA: TGTGCCAGCAGTCCCCTTTTCAGGGGGTATGGCTACACCTTC.